The source of this T cell receptor (beta chain) is a study of tumour-infiltrating T cells in Burkitt lymphoma. Across the whole study: The Burkitt lymphoma cohort spanned all epidemiological subtypes. Overall and progression-free survival were predicted by productive clonality.

Method: immunoSEQ multiplex PCR; TCRdb's copy keeps in-frame clones and lacks some. The sample records tens of thousands of clones, around 29% being singletons. Comments on this clone: The antigen remains unidentified.

Study-wide results and caveats: Several public clonotypes recurred in numerous Burkitt lymphoma patients.

The receptor was isolated from a human donor with Burkitt lymphoma. Sequencing was performed on tumor tissue.

The CDR3 region is CASSEQLDREETQYF. As DNA, the CDR3 is TGTGCCAGCAGTGAACAACTGGACAGGGAAGAGACCCAGTACTTC. The chain carries TRBV6-1 and TRBJ2-5; TRBD1 matches 8 bases. The J segment lost 3 bases and the V segment lost 2 bases, leaving 5 bases of the junction unmatched. This CDR3 region has 15 residues. CDR1 and CDR2 (germline): MNHNS, SASEGT.